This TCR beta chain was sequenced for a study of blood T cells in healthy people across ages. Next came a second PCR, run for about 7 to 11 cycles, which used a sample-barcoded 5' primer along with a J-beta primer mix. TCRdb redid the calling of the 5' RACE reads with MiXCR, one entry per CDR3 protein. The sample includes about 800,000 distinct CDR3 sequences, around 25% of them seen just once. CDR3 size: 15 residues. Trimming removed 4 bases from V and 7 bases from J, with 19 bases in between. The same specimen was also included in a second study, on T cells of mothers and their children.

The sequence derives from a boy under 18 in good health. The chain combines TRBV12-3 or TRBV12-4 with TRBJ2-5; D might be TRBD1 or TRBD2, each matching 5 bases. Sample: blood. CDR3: CASSYGTPEETTQYF. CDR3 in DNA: TGTGCCAGCAGTTATGGGACCCCGGAGGAAACGACCCAGTACTTC.